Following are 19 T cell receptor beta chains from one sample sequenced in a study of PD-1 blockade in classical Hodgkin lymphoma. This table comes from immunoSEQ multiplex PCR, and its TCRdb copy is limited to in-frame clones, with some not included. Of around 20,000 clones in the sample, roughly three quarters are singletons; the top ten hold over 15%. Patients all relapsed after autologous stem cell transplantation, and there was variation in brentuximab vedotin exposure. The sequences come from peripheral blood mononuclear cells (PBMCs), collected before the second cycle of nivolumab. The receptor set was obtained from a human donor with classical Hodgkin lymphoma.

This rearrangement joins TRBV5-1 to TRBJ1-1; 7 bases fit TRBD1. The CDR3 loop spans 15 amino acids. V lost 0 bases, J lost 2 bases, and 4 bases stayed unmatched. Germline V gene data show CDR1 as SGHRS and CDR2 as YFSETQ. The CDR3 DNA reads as TGCGCCAGCAGCTTGGTGGCAGGGGGAAACACTGAAGCTTTCTTT. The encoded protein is CASSLVAGGNTEAFF.

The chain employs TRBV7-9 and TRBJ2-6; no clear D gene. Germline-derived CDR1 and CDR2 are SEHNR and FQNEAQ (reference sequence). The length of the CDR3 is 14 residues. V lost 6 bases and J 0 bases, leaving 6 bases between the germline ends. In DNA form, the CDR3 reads TGTGCCAGCAGACTTACCTCTGGGGCCAACGTCCTGACTTTC. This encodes CASRLTSGANVLTF. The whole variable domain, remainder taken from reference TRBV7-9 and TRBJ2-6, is DTGVSQNPRHKITKRGQNVTFRCDPISEHNRLYWYRQTLGQGPEFLTYFQNEAQLEKSRLLSDRFSAERPKGSFSTLEIQRTEQGDSAMYLCASRLTSGANVLTFGAGSRLTVL.

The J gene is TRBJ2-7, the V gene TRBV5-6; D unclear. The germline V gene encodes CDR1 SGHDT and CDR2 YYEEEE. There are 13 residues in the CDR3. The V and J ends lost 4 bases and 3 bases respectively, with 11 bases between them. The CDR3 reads CASSQGPDYEQYF. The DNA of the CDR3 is TGTGCCAGCAGCCAAGGGCCGGACTACGAGCAGTACTTC.

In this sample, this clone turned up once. CDR3 region: CASSTGGLVETQYF. In nucleotides, the CDR3 is TGTGCCAGCAGCACAGGGGGCCTGGTGGAGACCCAGTACTTC. The chain recombines TRBV7-2 with TRBJ2-5, with 9 bases lining up with TRBD1. V trimming: 5 bases; J trimming: 5 bases; junction bases outside the gene matches: 6. The CDR3 totals 14 residues. CDR1 is SGHTA, CDR2 FQGNSA, per germline. The full variable domain, its missing parts supplied by reference TRBV7-2 and TRBJ2-5, is GAGVSQSPSNKVTEKGKDVELRCDPISGHTALYWYRQSLGQGLEFLIYFQGNSAPDKSGLPSDRFSAERTGGSVSTLTIQRTQQEDSAVYLCASSTGGLVETQYFGPGTRLLVL.

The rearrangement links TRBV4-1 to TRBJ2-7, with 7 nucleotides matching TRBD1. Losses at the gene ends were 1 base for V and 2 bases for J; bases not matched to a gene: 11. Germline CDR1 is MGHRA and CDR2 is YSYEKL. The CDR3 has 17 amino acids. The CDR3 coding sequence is TGCGCCAGCAGCCAAGGGAACGGACAGGCCACCACCTACGAGCAGTACTTC. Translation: CASSQGNGQATTYEQYF.

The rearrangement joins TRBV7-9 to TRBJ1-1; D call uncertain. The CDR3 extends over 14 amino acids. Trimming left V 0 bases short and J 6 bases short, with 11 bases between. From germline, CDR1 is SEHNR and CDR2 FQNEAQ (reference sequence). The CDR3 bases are TGTGCCAGCAGCTTAGCCTCGACGGGGTCTGAAGCTTTCTTT. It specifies CASSLASTGSEAFF.

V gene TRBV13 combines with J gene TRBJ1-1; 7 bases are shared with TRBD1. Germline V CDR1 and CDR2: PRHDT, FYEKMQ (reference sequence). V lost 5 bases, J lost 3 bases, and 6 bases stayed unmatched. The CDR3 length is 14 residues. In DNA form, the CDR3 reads TGTGCCAGCAGCCCCCTAGGACAGGACACTGAAGCTTTCTTT. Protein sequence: CASSPLGQDTEAFF.

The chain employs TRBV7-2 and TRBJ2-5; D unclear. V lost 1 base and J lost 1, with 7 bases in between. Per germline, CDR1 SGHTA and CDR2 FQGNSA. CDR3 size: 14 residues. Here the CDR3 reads CASSLEASQETQYF. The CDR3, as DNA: TGTGCCAGCAGCTTAGAGGCCAGCCAAGAGACCCAGTACTTC.

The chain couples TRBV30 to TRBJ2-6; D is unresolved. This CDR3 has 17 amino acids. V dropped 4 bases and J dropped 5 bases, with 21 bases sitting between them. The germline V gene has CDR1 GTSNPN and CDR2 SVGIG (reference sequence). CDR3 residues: CAWIVVRYNSRANVLTF. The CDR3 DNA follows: TGTGCCTGGATCGTGGTGCGTTATAACAGTCGGGCCAACGTCCTGACTTTC.

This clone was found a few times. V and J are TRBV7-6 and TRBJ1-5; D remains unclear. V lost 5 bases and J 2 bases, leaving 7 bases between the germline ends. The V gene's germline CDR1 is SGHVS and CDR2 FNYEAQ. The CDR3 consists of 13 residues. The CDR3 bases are TGTGCCAGCAGCAACCCAGGCAATCAGCCCCAGCATTTT. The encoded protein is CASSNPGNQPQHF.

CDR3 amino acids: CASSFYTEAFF. CDR3 in DNA: TGTGCCAGTAGTTTTTACACTGAAGCTTTCTTT. This chain links TRBV19 with TRBJ1-1; the D is unclear. There are 11 residues in the CDR3. V lost 5 bases, J lost 3 bases, and 4 bases lay in between. CDR1 and CDR2 (germline): LNHDA, SQIVND (reference sequence).

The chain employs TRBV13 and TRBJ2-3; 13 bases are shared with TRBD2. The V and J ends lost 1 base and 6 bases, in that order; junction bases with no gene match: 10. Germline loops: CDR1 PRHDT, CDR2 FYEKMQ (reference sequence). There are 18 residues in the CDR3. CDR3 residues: CASSLVPTLAGGRDTQYF. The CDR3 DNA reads TGTGCCAGCAGCTTAGTCCCGACACTAGCGGGAGGGCGGGATACGCAGTATTTT.

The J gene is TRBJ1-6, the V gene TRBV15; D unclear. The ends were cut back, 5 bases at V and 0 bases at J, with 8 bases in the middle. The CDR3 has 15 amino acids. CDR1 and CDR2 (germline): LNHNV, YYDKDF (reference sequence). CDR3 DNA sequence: TGTGCCACCAGCGCCAGGAGCTCCTATAATTCACCCCTCCACTTT. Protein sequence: CATSARSSYNSPLHF. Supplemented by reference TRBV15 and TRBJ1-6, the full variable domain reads DAMVIQNPRYQVTQFGKPVTLSCSQTLNHNVMYWYQQKSSQAPKLLFHYYDKDFNNEADTPDNFQSRRPNTSFCFLDIRSPGLGDTAMYLCATSARSSYNSPLHFGNGTRLTVT.

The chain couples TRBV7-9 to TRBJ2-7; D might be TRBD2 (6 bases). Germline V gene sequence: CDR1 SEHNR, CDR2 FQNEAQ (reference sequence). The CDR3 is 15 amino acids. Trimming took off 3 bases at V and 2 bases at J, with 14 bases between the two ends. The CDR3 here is CASSFTGGSTYEQYF. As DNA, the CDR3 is TGTGCCAGCAGCTTCACCGGGGGATCGACCTACGAGCAGTACTTC.

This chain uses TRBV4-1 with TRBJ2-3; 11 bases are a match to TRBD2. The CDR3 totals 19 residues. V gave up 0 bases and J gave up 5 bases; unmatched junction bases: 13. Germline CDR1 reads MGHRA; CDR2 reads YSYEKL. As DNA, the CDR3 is TGCGCCAGCAGCCAAGAATCACCCGAGACTAGCGGGGTTATAGATACGCAGTATTTT. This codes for CASSQESPETSGVIDTQYF.

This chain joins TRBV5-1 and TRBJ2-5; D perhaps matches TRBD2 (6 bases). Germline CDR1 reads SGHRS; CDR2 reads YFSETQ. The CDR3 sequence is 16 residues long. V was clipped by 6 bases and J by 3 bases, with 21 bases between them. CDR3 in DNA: TGCGCCAGCACTCTCGGGGGTAGGAGTCGAGAAGAGACCCAGTACTTC. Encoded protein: CASTLGGRSREETQYF.

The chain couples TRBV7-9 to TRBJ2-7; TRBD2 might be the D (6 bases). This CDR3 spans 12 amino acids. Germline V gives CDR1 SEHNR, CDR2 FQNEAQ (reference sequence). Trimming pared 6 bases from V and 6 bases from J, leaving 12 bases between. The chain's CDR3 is CASRRDLGEQYF. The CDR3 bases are TGTGCCAGCAGGAGGGACTTGGGCGAGCAGTACTTC.

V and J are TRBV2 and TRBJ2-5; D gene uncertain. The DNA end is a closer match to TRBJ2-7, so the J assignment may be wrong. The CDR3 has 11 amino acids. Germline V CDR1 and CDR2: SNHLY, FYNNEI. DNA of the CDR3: TGTGCCAGCAGTGGCAGCCACGAGCAGTACTTC. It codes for CASSGSHEQYF.

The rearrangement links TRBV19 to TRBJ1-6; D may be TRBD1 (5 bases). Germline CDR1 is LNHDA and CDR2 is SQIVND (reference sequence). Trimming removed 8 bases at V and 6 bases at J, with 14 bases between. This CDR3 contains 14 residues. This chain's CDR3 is CASRGGAINSPLHF. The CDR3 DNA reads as TGTGCCAGTCGCGGAGGGGCTATTAATTCACCCCTCCACTTT.